Following are 4 T cell receptor beta chains from one sample sequenced in a study of cytomegalovirus exposure and HLA in healthy donors. With 60 Vbeta and 13 Jbeta primers, the PCR was carried out. Assay used: immunoSEQ multiplex PCR; TCRdb lists only in-frame clones, some missing. Of 100,000 to 150,000 clones in the sample, 75% to 85% are singletons; the top ten hold around 10%. Sequenced input: PBMCs. These receptors all stem from a man younger than 45 in good health and CMV-seropositive.

Worth noting for this clone: At one of its ends the junction is not consistent with the germline gene, which may arise from a read error. The rearrangement links TRBV7-9 to TRBJ2-7; TRBD2 agrees at 10 bases. Germline loops: CDR1 SEHNR, CDR2 FQNEAQ (reference sequence). CDR3 size: 15 residues. The CDR3 here is CSSAQLAGPGGEQYF. DNA for the CDR3: TGTTCCAGCGCCCAACTAGCGGGACCCGGGGGGGAGCAGTACTTC.

The gene calls are TRBV6-1 and TRBJ1-2; 8 bases match TRBD1. The CDR3 sequence is 15 residues long. Losses at the gene ends were 0 bases for V and 3 bases for J; bases not matched to a gene: 3. The V gene's germline CDR1 is MNHNS and CDR2 SASEGT. CDR3 in DNA: TGTGCCAGCAGTGAAGCTACAGGGGGGTACTATGGCTACACCTTC. This encodes CASSEATGGYYGYTF.

V is TRBV7-2 and J is TRBJ2-5; D remains unclear. V shed 1 base and J shed 5 bases, with 8 bases lying between them. This CDR3 has 13 residues. Germline CDR1 is SGHTA and CDR2 is FQGNSA. The CDR3 bases are TGTGCCAGCAGCTTAGTAGTAGCCGAGACCCAGTACTTC. Its translation: CASSLVVAETQYF.

The table lists this clone with a few counts. The chain has TRBV25-1 and TRBJ1-1; D remains ambiguous. Germline assignment: CDR1 MGHDK and CDR2 SYGVNS. The V end was cut by 0 bases, the J end by 1 base, with 3 bases between. The CDR3 has 13 residues. CDR3 nucleotide sequence: TGTGCCAGCAGTGAATATAGGAACACTGAAGCTTTCTTT. It yields the protein CASSEYRNTEAFF.